These T cell receptor beta chains were read from a single sample in a study of blood T cells in healthy people across ages. MiXCR, run by TCRdb on the 5' RACE reads, gives a single entry per CDR3 protein. The sample has 550,000 to 750,000 distinct CDR3 sequences, around 20% seen once. The specimen was blood. These receptors originate from a man in his sixties or seventies in good health. The CDR3 runs from the conserved cysteine through the conserved F or W.

V gene	CDR3 protein
TRBV20-1	CSATAQGYIHHGYTF
TRBV28	CATSLAGAGELFF
TRBV29-1	CSVEAAEAFF
TRBV7-3	CASSLNAGYYEQYF
TRBV11-2	CASSLWDLRKEQFF
TRBV20-1	CSARETGTSGSGTDTQYF
TRBV12-5	CASGPPSRDEQFF
TRBV29-1	CSVLGGTSYGYTF
TRBV28	CASTSMLGNEWGNEQFF
TRBV3-1	CASSQAQTYEQYF
TRBV7-2	CASSFQLATDTQYF
TRBV7-6	CASSLTLAGAAQETQYF
TRBV7-8	CASSSWWTQSSYNEQFF
TRBV28	CASSLQGNGNQPQHF
TRBV7-3	CASSPRVETGTFNEQFF
TRBV20-1	CSARFPPGNEKLFF